The 10 T cell receptor beta chains below were found in one sample sequenced in a study of blood T cell repertoires in COVID-19. Profiling relied on immunoSEQ multiplex PCR, and the TCRdb table lists in-frame clones only, not all of them. Among roughly 210,000 clones listed, about nine tenths were seen once. The sample was peripheral blood. Receptors were obtained from a man between 65 and 85 years old with acute or convalescent COVID-19.

This clone has only one observation. The V gene is TRBV15, the J gene TRBJ1-2; D unclear. The CDR3 runs to 12 residues. V lost 2 bases, J lost 5 bases, and 6 bases lay in between. Germline CDR1 LNHNV, CDR2 YYDKDF (reference sequence). CDR3 in amino acids: CATSRPRYGYTF. The DNA for the CDR3 is TGTGCCACCAGCAGACCCCGGTATGGCTACACCTTC. Using reference TRBV15 and TRBJ1-2 for the parts outside the CDR3, the full variable domain is DAMVIQNPRYQVTQFGKPVTLSCSQTLNHNVMYWYQQKSSQAPKLLFHYYDKDFNNEADTPDNFQSRRPNTSFCFLDIRSPGLGDTAMYLCATSRPRYGYTFGSGTRLTVV.

The count of this clone is one. The chain carries TRBV7-2 and TRBJ1-2; D ambiguous. The CDR3 covers 14 residues. With 4 bases removed from V and 4 bases from J, the gap between germline ends came to 13 bases. Looked up from germline, CDR1 is SGHTA and CDR2 is FQGNSA. CDR3 DNA: TGTGCCAGCAGCTCTTCTCTGCGGGGCTATGGCTACACCTTC. Translated: CASSSSLRGYGYTF.

The chain recombines TRBV10-3 with TRBJ2-6; TRBD1 might be the D (5 bases). V gave up 6 bases and J gave up 0 bases, with 9 bases separating them. The length of the CDR3 is 15 residues. CDR1 ENHRY and CDR2 SYGVKD come from the germline V gene. CDR3: CAIRDSNSGANVLTF. The DNA of the CDR3 is TGTGCCATCAGAGACAGCAACTCTGGGGCCAACGTCCTGACTTTC.

The V and J genes are TRBV18 and TRBJ2-2, with 7 bases fitting TRBD1. The CDR3 consists of 16 residues. J was trimmed by 0 bases and V by 4 bases; bases with no gene match: 5. CDR1 and CDR2 from the germline V gene are KGHSH and LQKENI. The CDR3 loop reads CASSLAGTANTGELFF. CDR3 coding DNA: TGTGCCAGCTCACTGGCCGGGACAGCGAACACCGGGGAGCTGTTTTTT.

The rearrangement joins TRBV6-4 to TRBJ2-6; 8 bases agree with TRBD1. This CDR3 contains 15 residues. Trimming took 4 bases from V and 3 from J; bases not matched to a gene: 2. The V gene's germline CDR1 is MRHNA and CDR2 SNTAGT. CDR3 region: CASSGGTGGANVLTF. CDR3 nucleotide sequence: TGTGCCAGCAGTGGCGGGACAGGTGGGGCCAACGTCCTGACTTTC.

The chain is built from TRBV27 and TRBJ1-2; 9 bases are shared with TRBD1. The CDR3 is 15 amino acids. Germline CDR1 and CDR2: MNHEY and SMNVEV (reference sequence). Trimming at V came to 2 bases and at J to 5 bases, leaving 6 bases not matched to a gene. The CDR3 sequence is CASSLRTGTGYGYTF. The CDR3, as DNA: TGTGCCAGCAGTTTACGCACCGGGACAGGGTATGGCTACACCTTC.

The chain joins TRBV19 to TRBJ2-1, with D possibly being TRBD1 (6 bases). V dropped 8 bases and J dropped 1 base, with 15 bases sitting between them. Germline CDR1 and CDR2: LNHDA and SQIVND (reference sequence). The CDR3 is 15 residues long. The CDR3: CASLHTGSSYNEQFF. The CDR3 coding sequence is TGTGCCAGTTTACACACAGGGTCGTCCTACAATGAGCAGTTCTTC.

The chain uses TRBV30 and TRBJ2-2; possibly TRBD1 for D (6 bases). V was cut by 2 bases and J by 5 bases, with 12 bases left in between. Germline CDR1 and CDR2: GTSNPN and SVGIG (reference sequence). This CDR3 is built from 14 residues. CDR3 protein: CAWSWGQPTGELFF. CDR3 bases: TGTGCCTGGAGTTGGGGGCAACCTACCGGGGAGCTGTTTTTT.

V usage is TRBV5-1 and J usage is TRBJ2-2; perhaps TRBD2 as D (5 bases). CDR1 and CDR2 from the germline V gene are SGHRS and YFSETQ. The CDR3 loop spans 15 amino acids. The V gene lost 0 bases and the J gene lost 0 bases, with 6 bases spanning the gap. DNA for the CDR3: TGCGCCAGCAGCTTGGGAGGGACGAACACCGGGGAGCTGTTTTTT. It is translated as CASSLGGTNTGELFF.

This rearrangement joins TRBV18 to TRBJ2-3; D may be TRBD2 (6 bases). CDR1 is KGHSH, CDR2 LQKENI, per germline. V lost 4 bases to trimming and J lost 2 bases, with 13 bases between them. This CDR3 is 15 amino acids long. CDR3 in DNA: TGTGCCAGCTCACTTACGGGACTTTACACAGATACGCAGTATTTT. As protein: CASSLTGLYTDTQYF. The whole variable domain, remainder taken from reference TRBV18 and TRBJ2-3, is NAGVMQNPRHLVRRRGQEARLRCSPMKGHSHVYWYRQLPEEGLKFMVYLQKENIIDESGMPKERFSAEFPKEGPSILRIQQVVRGDSAAYFCASSLTGLYTDTQYFGPGTRLTVL.